Given below is one T cell receptor beta chain in context. The target of this receptor is not known. Per-base qualities were not stored, and no clone one base away is much larger. For this chain, trimming is 5 bases at the V end and 6 bases at the J end, and the number of junction bases without a gene match is 4. From a lookup of the germline V gene (reference sequence), CDR1 and CDR2 are PRHDT and FYEKMQ. The CDR3, cysteine through phenylalanine, is 13 amino acids long. Of all the DNA, just the CDR3 is kept, 39 bases in frame from base 1. PBMCs were isolated by density centrifugation and stained for CD3, CD4 and CD8, after which CD4+ and CD8+ T cells were sorted on a FACSAria. Unaffected controls provided scalp biopsies and blood samples. These data originate in a study of CD8+ T cells in alopecia areata (dated by TCRdb to the late 2010s). In the study overall: To study T cell clonal expansion in alopecia areata, the researchers applied high-throughput TCRbeta sequencing to both the C3H/HeJ mouse model and human patients. Scalp clonality was compared across normal scalp (n=4), patchy alopecia areata scalp (n=8), and alopecia totalis/universalis scalp (n=8). In humans, TCRbeta sequencing was performed on scalp tissue and on sorted CD4+ and CD8+ peripheral blood T cells from healthy controls and from patients with patchy or totalis/universalis alopecia areata. immunoSEQ multiplex PCR using 35 Vbeta forward primers and 13 Jbeta reverse primers was used to amplify TCRbeta CDR3 regions. RNA was extracted with the PAXgene miRNA kit for fixed scalp, the miRNeasy kit for PBMCs, and the RNeasy kit for mouse skin.

The research as a whole found: TCR sequences shared between patients were less clear than in mice, possibly partly because of HLA diversity in the patient population. Resident alphabeta T cells in normal human skin are also sequenced, complicating scalp TCR repertoire analysis, unlike mouse skin dominated by gammadelta T cells. Compared with normal scalp, lesional scalp had higher clonality and more expanded CD8+ clones, particularly in alopecia totalis/universalis, a pattern that suggests antigenic drive.

Libraries were prepared through the immunoSEQ multiplex PCR assay. RNA was extracted from all samples and reverse transcribed into cDNA, which served as template for TCR sequencing. First-strand cDNA was synthesized using SuperScript III with a 2:1 mix of oligo-dT and random hexamers. A synthetic immune receptor repertoire was used to measure amplification bias, and any remaining bias was corrected computationally. In the original analysis: After raw reads were preprocessed to remove errors, the CDR3 was defined following IMGT conventions as running from the conserved cysteine to phenylalanine. Clonality was computed as 1 minus the Shannon entropy, with the entropy normalized by log2 of the number of productive unique TCRs. Whether scalp clones were CD4 or CD8 was inferred by matching scalp TCRbeta sequences against CD4 and CD8 repertoires sorted from blood. This immuneACCESS table, as held by TCRdb, lists in-frame sequences with V and J called but not all clones. Of the missing ones, under half trace to an unresolved V gene in checked studies; the others have no known cause. The V and J calls and clone size are taken from that table; D and trimming were inferred from the DNA. Present in this sample are some 110,000 clones, about 61% of which were seen just once. The ten largest clones add up to about 3% of the sample.

The source is a human donor in good health. The specimen sequenced was CD4+ T cells sorted from blood. Recombination connected TRBV13 to TRBJ2-5, and TRBD1 aligns with 9 junction nucleotides. The DNA sequence is given as TGTGCCAGCAGCCGGACAGGGGCGAAGACCCAGTACTTC. Its protein product is CASSRTGAKTQYF.